The T cell receptor (beta chain) under discussion was sequenced for a study of CD8 T cells in Susac syndrome. Whole-study context: Sequencing included Susac syndrome patients, six of them with active disease and fewer than 10 in remission. Broader study findings: The authors acknowledged that the study's TCR sequencing and HLA analysis involved relatively few individuals.

RNA, at about 0.45 to 1 ug, was reverse transcribed with random hexamers. TCRdb reanalysed the immunoSEQ multiplex PCR reads using MiXCR and keeps one entry per CDR3 protein. The sample gives roughly 150,000 distinct CDR3 sequences, approximately 95% of which show up once; 0.15% to 0.2% is in the top ten. The authors carried out high-throughput sequencing of TCR beta. They applied it to CD8+ and CD4+ T cells obtained from blood. TEMRA cells were FACS-enriched, unlike CD8+ and CD4+ T cells, which were negatively isolated. Notes on this clonotype: Its antigen is unknown.

Trimming cost V 4 bases and J 8 bases; bases outside gene matches: 4. The germline CDR1 and CDR2 sequences are SGHTA and FQGNSA. CDR3 length: 14 amino acids. The TCR sequence derives from a human donor with Susac syndrome. The chain uses TRBV7-2 and TRBJ2-1; 11 bases map to TRBD2. The material sequenced was CD4+ T cells from PBMCs. CDR3 nucleotides: TGTGCCAGCAGCTCCGGGGGACTAGCGGATGAGCAGTTCTTC. This gives the protein CASSSGGLADEQFF.